The TCR beta chain under discussion was sequenced for a study of blood T cell repertoires in COVID-19 (dated by TCRdb to 2018 to 2021). Regarding the study in general: Samples from collaborators originated in the United States, Italy and Spain and spanned both the acute and convalescent phases of COVID-19. The prospective study material was composed of cDNA or gDNA derived from T cells, B-cell-depleted T cells, or PBMCs. The dataset comprised deeply sampled blood TCRbeta repertoires from subjects exposed to, actively infected with, or recovered from COVID-19. The repertoires were made available in a free public database intended to serve as a resource for research on the immune response to SARS-CoV-2. The samples were drawn from two sources: the first 160 participants of the ongoing ImmuneRACE study, and 1,254 subjects contributed by 6 global collaborators. A de-identified subject ID, COVID-19 status, age in years and sex were almost always included in the sample metadata. Where available, HLA class I and class II types were taken from metadata supplied by the sample provider and were not determined by assay-based typing. General conclusions and limits of the study: How much clinical and demographic metadata was included differed by source and by participant, and the metadata was provided uncurated.

With respect to this clone: The target of this receptor is not known. The record has no base qualities; no much larger clone is one base away.

Participants in the prospective study were enrolled through a virtual design, were aged roughly 18 to 100 years, and lived in 24 United States geographic areas. In the prospective study, participants were assigned to cohorts based on the clinical history participants reported in a screening survey and a study questionnaire. In the prospective study, mobile phlebotomists collected whole blood, serum and a nasopharyngeal or oropharyngeal swab from each participant. Over a 2-month period, participants in the prospective study had the option of providing additional blood draws and questionnaires. Blood samples from the prospective study were shipped frozen or at room temperature prior to DNA extraction. TCRbeta CDR3 regions were amplified from genomic DNA by means of the immunoSEQ Assay, a bias-controlled multiplex PCR. Regarding the original processing steps: The number of nucleated cells in each sample was estimated from the amplification of reference gene primers within the assay. To quantify the absolute abundance of each unique TCRbeta CDR3 rearrangement, sequence reads were collapsed and filtered. For each sample, productive Simpson clonality was calculated as the square root of Simpson's diversity index across productive rearrangements. Entries here come from immuneACCESS through TCRdb and include only in-frame sequences with V and J called. Some clones fail to appear in such tables; in the studies checked, an unresolved V gene covers under half of the shortfall, and the cause of the remainder is unknown. Clonal size and the V and J genes are those of that table, whereas D and trimming came from the DNA. The sample table shows around 200,000 clones, and roughly 87% are seen once. Around a tenth of the sample goes to the ten largest clones.

Via the germline V gene, CDR1 is MDHEN and CDR2 SYDVKM. The germline ends are 17 bases apart after V is trimmed by 1 base and J by 4 bases. The CDR3 sequence holds 17 residues, the cysteine and phenylalanine included. Just the 51-base CDR3 DNA is kept, in frame starting at base 1. The rearrangement combines TRBV28 with TRBJ1-5; TRBD1 is a weak D gene call, 5 bases matching. This receptor was taken from a young man with acute COVID-19. The specimen sequenced was PBMCs or T cells enriched from blood (not recorded which). The DNA sequence is as follows: TGTGCCAGCAGTTTATCTGCAGGGCCAGGGACTAATCAGCCCCAGCATTTT. This is translated as CASSLSAGPGTNQPQHF.